This is a list of T cell receptor beta chains from one sample in a study of cytomegalovirus exposure and HLA in healthy donors. Assay used: immunoSEQ multiplex PCR; TCRdb lists only in-frame clones, some missing. The data show about 180,000 clones, with about four fifths seen just once and roughly 1.4% held by the top ten. Material: PBMCs. Receptors were obtained from a man aged 35 to 55 in good health and CMV-seronegative. CDR3s include the opening cysteine and the closing phenylalanine or tryptophan. D genes are given only for firm matches. Part of the rows lack a size; the others show once, few, many or a class for expanded clones.

CDR3 protein: CASRPASGGAYNEQFF
CDR3 DNA: TGCGCCAGCCGCCCGGCTAGCGGGGGGGCCTACAATGAGCAGTTCTTC
J gene: TRBJ2-1
clone size: once
D gene: TRBD2
V gene: TRBV5-1

CDR3 protein: CASSDRTGGVDEQYF
CDR3 DNA: TGTGCCAGCAGCGACCGGACAGGGGGCGTCGACGAGCAGTACTTC
J gene: TRBJ2-7
clone size: NA
D gene: TRBD1
V gene: TRBV9

CDR3 protein: CASSLYGRQGASNEQFF
CDR3 DNA: TGTGCCAGCAGCTTATACGGTCGGCAGGGGGCGTCCAATGAGCAGTTCTTC
J gene: TRBJ2-1
clone size: NA
D gene: TRBD1
V gene: TRBV7-8

CDR3 protein: CASTGGPPSYEQYF
CDR3 DNA: TGTGCCAGCACCGGGGGACCTCCATCCTACGAGCAGTACTTC
J gene: TRBJ2-7
clone size: NA
D gene: NA
V gene: TRBV6-6

CDR3 protein: CASSMTAPGELFF
CDR3 DNA: TGTGCCAGCAGTATGACAGCCCCCGGGGAGCTGTTTTTT
J gene: TRBJ2-2
clone size: NA
D gene: NA
V gene: TRBV25-1

CDR3 protein: CASSSTGPPGNTIYF
CDR3 DNA: TGTGCCAGCAGTTCGACAGGGCCCCCCGGAAACACCATATATTTT
J gene: TRBJ1-3
clone size: NA
D gene: TRBD1
V gene: TRBV28

CDR3 protein: CASSRSGAINEQFF
CDR3 DNA: TGTGCCAGCAGCCGGTCAGGGGCAATAAATGAGCAGTTCTTC
J gene: TRBJ2-1
clone size: NA
D gene: NA
V gene: TRBV7-9

CDR3 protein: CASSPRESGANVLTF
CDR3 DNA: TGTGCCAGCAGCCCCCGGGAGTCTGGGGCCAACGTCCTGACTTTC
J gene: TRBJ2-6
clone size: NA
D gene: NA
V gene: TRBV7-2

CDR3 protein: CASSQMTSYGYTF
CDR3 DNA: TGTGCCAGCAGCCAAATGACATCATATGGCTACACCTTC
J gene: TRBJ1-2
clone size: NA
D gene: NA
V gene: TRBV4-2

CDR3 protein: CASSASSYEQYF
CDR3 DNA: TGTGCCAGCAGTGCCTCCTCCTACGAGCAGTACTTC
J gene: TRBJ2-7
clone size: NA
D gene: NA
V gene: TRBV25-1

CDR3 protein: CASSAQPRTDYNSPLHF
CDR3 DNA: TGTGCCAGCAGCGCTCAACCCAGGACAGATTATAATTCACCCCTCCACTTT
J gene: TRBJ1-6
clone size: NA
D gene: NA
V gene: TRBV9

CDR3 protein: CASSSPGREQYF
CDR3 DNA: TGTGCCAGCAGCTCCCCAGGGAGGGAGCAGTACTTC
J gene: TRBJ2-7
clone size: NA
D gene: NA
V gene: TRBV7-2

CDR3 protein: CASSARGDNQPQHF
CDR3 DNA: TGTGCCAGCAGCGCCCGGGGTGATAATCAGCCCCAGCATTTT
J gene: TRBJ1-5
clone size: NA
D gene: NA
V gene: TRBV9

CDR3 protein: CASSSGADSAQYF
CDR3 DNA: TGTGCCAGCAGCTCTGGTGCGGACTCGGCGCAGTATTTT
J gene: TRBJ2-3
clone size: few
D gene: NA
V gene: TRBV7-2

CDR3 protein: CATSRGGYGGTYGYTF
CDR3 DNA: TGTGCCACCAGCAGAGGTGGATATGGGGGGACCTATGGCTACACCTTC
J gene: TRBJ1-2
clone size: NA
D gene: NA
V gene: TRBV15

CDR3 protein: CASRNGGIGEQYF
CDR3 DNA: TGTGCCAGTAGGAACGGGGGGATCGGCGAGCAGTACTTC
J gene: TRBJ2-7
clone size: NA
D gene: TRBD2
V gene: TRBV19

CDR3 protein: CASSQELLDTYEQYF
CDR3 DNA: TGTGCCAGCAGCCAAGAGTTACTCGATACCTACGAGCAGTACTTC
J gene: TRBJ2-7
clone size: NA
D gene: NA
V gene: TRBV4-2

CDR3 protein: CASSLGGVEAFF
CDR3 DNA: TGTGCCAGCAGCTTAGGGGGAGTTGAAGCTTTCTTT
J gene: TRBJ1-1
clone size: NA
D gene: NA
V gene: TRBV7-8

CDR3 protein: CASSSLTGEGTEAFF
CDR3 DNA: TGTGCCAGCAGCTCGCTGACAGGGGAGGGAACTGAAGCTTTCTTT
J gene: TRBJ1-1
clone size: NA
D gene: TRBD1
V gene: TRBV5-4

CDR3 protein: CASSFEPYGYTF
CDR3 DNA: TGTGCCAGCAGCTTTGAGCCCTATGGCTACACCTTC
J gene: TRBJ1-2
clone size: NA
D gene: NA
V gene: TRBV7-2

CDR3 protein: CASSLVRTAEETQYF
CDR3 DNA: TGTGCCAGCAGCTTAGTACGGACAGCAGAAGAGACCCAGTACTTC
J gene: TRBJ2-5
clone size: NA
D gene: NA
V gene: TRBV7-2

CDR3 protein: CASRAGLGQPQHF
CDR3 DNA: TGTGCCAGCAGGGCAGGGTTGGGGCAGCCCCAGCATTTT
J gene: TRBJ1-5
clone size: NA
D gene: NA
V gene: TRBV6-6

CDR3 protein: CASSDNRNYGYTF
CDR3 DNA: TGTGCCAGCTCAGACAACAGGAACTATGGCTACACCTTC
J gene: TRBJ1-2
clone size: NA
D gene: NA
V gene: TRBV18

CDR3 protein: CASSWRGLRINEQFF
CDR3 DNA: TGTGCTAGCAGCTGGCGGGGACTGAGGATCAATGAGCAGTTCTTC
J gene: TRBJ2-1
clone size: NA
D gene: NA
V gene: TRBV7-7

CDR3 protein: CASSPPGGGSKTQYF
CDR3 DNA: TGTGCCAGCAGTCCCCCCGGGGGTGGTAGTAAGACCCAGTACTTC
J gene: TRBJ2-5
clone size: NA
D gene: NA
V gene: TRBV6-6

CDR3 protein: CAWSPTSARTGTQYF
CDR3 DNA: TGTGCCTGGAGCCCTACTAGCGCTAGAACAGGGACCCAGTACTTC
J gene: TRBJ2-5
clone size: NA
D gene: TRBD2
V gene: TRBV30

CDR3 protein: CATTRDFANYGYTF
CDR3 DNA: TGTGCCACCACCAGGGACTTCGCTAACTATGGCTACACCTTC
J gene: TRBJ1-2
clone size: NA
D gene: NA
V gene: TRBV7-2

CDR3 protein: CASSLGQGAGDTQYF
CDR3 DNA: TGTGCCAGCAGCCTGGGACAGGGGGCTGGAGATACGCAGTATTTT
J gene: TRBJ2-3
clone size: NA
D gene: TRBD1
V gene: TRBV13

CDR3 protein: CSVGQGAYEQYF
CDR3 DNA: TGCAGCGTTGGACAGGGGGCTTACGAGCAGTACTTC
J gene: TRBJ2-7
clone size: NA
D gene: TRBD1
V gene: TRBV29-1

CDR3 protein: CASSLGHQGDTQYF
CDR3 DNA: TGTGCCAGCAGCTTGGGCCATCAGGGAGATACGCAGTATTTT
J gene: TRBJ2-3
clone size: NA
D gene: NA
V gene: TRBV7-3

CDR3 protein: CASSYNRGAGDPYEQYF
CDR3 DNA: TGTGCCAGCAGTTATAACCGGGGGGCAGGGGACCCCTACGAGCAGTACTTC
J gene: TRBJ2-7
clone size: NA
D gene: NA
V gene: TRBV28

CDR3 protein: CASSLPTHPGQNSNQPQHF
CDR3 DNA: TGCGCCAGCAGCCTTCCAACTCATCCGGGACAGAATAGCAATCAGCCCCAGCATTTT
J gene: TRBJ1-5
clone size: NA
D gene: TRBD1
V gene: TRBV5-1

CDR3 protein: CASSQDRGSGSYEQYF
CDR3 DNA: TGCGCCAGCAGCCAAGATCGGGGTAGCGGGAGCTACGAGCAGTACTTC
J gene: TRBJ2-7
clone size: once
D gene: TRBD2
V gene: TRBV4-3

CDR3 protein: CASSFGGLAGGSRSYEQYF
CDR3 DNA: TGTGCCAGCAGCTTCGGAGGACTAGCGGGGGGCTCCCGGAGTTACGAGCAGTACTTC
J gene: TRBJ2-7
clone size: once
D gene: TRBD2
V gene: TRBV5-5

CDR3 protein: CASSLPASVGSTDTQYF
CDR3 DNA: TGTGCCAGCAGCCTCCCCGCTAGCGTGGGCTCCACAGATACGCAGTATTTT
J gene: TRBJ2-3
clone size: once
D gene: NA
V gene: TRBV11-2

CDR3 protein: CASSLRPGTGGLNIQYF
CDR3 DNA: TGTGCCAGCAGCTTACGACCCGGGACAGGGGGCTTAAACATTCAGTACTTC
J gene: TRBJ2-4
clone size: NA
D gene: TRBD1
V gene: TRBV11-2

CDR3 protein: CASSAGQGSEAFF
CDR3 DNA: TGTGCCAGCAGTGCGGGACAGGGTAGTGAAGCTTTCTTT
J gene: TRBJ1-1
clone size: NA
D gene: TRBD1
V gene: TRBV9

CDR3 protein: CASRLFSRVNTEAFF
CDR3 DNA: TGTGCCAGCAGACTATTTTCCAGGGTGAACACTGAAGCTTTCTTT
J gene: TRBJ1-1
clone size: once
D gene: NA
V gene: TRBV28

CDR3 protein: CSVEASGYEQYF
CDR3 DNA: TGCAGCGTTGAAGCGAGTGGCTACGAGCAGTACTTC
J gene: TRBJ2-7
clone size: NA
D gene: NA
V gene: TRBV29-1

CDR3 protein: CASSEWELQGAGGYTF
CDR3 DNA: TGTGCCAGCAGTGAATGGGAACTACAGGGGGCAGGTGGCTACACCTTC
J gene: TRBJ1-2
clone size: NA
D gene: TRBD1
V gene: TRBV25-1